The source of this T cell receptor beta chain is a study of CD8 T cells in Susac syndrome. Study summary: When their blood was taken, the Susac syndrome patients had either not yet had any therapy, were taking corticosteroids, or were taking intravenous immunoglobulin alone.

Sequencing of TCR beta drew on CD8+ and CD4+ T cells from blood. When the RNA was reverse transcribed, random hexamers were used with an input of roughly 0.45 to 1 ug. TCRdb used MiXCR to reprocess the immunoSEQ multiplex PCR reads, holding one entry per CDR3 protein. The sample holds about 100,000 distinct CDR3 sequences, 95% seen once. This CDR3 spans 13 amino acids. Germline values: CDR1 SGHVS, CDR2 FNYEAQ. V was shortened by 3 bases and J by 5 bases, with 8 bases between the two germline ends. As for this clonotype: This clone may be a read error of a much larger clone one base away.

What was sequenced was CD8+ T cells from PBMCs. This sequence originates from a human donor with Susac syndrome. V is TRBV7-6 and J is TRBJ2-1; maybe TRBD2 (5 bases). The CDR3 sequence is CASSFTADNEQFF. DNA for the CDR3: TGTGCCAGCAGCTTTACAGCGGACAATGAGCAGTTCTTC.